This T cell receptor (beta chain) was obtained from a study of HIV-infected patients and healthy controls. Alpha and beta constant-region primers primed reverse transcription of around 500 ng RNA. Separate chain-specific third strand synthesis with multiplexing indices produced the alpha and beta libraries. Via MiXCR, TCRdb re-called the 5' RACE reads, giving one row per CDR3 protein. Among 13,000 or so distinct CDR3 sequences listed, roughly 9.9% were seen once. This clonotype is labeled medium-sized (0.01 to 0.1%). The repertoire came from unfractionated whole blood and reflected all unsorted peripheral T cells. The sequenced sample consisted of blood. The clonotype was recovered from an adult in good health.

The CDR3 coding sequence is TGTGCCAGCAGCCCGCTTCGGACTAGCGGGAACGAGCAGTACTTC. This encodes CASSPLRTSGNEQYF. This chain links TRBV12-3 or TRBV12-4 with TRBJ2-7; 12 nucleotides line up with TRBD2. V shed 6 bases, J shed 5 bases, and the junction held 8 bases outside the gene matches. The CDR3 has 15 residues.